This T cell receptor (beta chain) was profiled in a study of cytomegalovirus exposure and HLA in healthy donors. General study findings and limits: TRBV6-2, TRBV6-3 and some other V segments were unresolvable in 87-base-pair reads.

On this clone itself: Antigen: not known.

Amplification used 60 Vbeta primers and 13 Jbeta primers. The table came from immunoSEQ multiplex PCR; TCRdb's copy has only in-frame clones and leaves some out. The sample comprises about 140,000 clones, approximately 80% of which are singletons, and 4.5% to 6% rests with the top ten. Sampled while nominally healthy, donors likely had unrecorded immune exposures. V lost 0 bases and J 7 bases, leaving 3 bases between the germline ends. The germline CDR1 and CDR2 sequences are LGHNA and YNFKEQ. The CDR3 loop spans 11 amino acids. Sequencing was done on a sample of PBMCs. The origin of this receptor is a woman between 45 and 65 years old in good health and CMV-seronegative. V is TRBV4-2 and J is TRBJ1-1; D is unclear. CDR3 amino acids: CASSQDSEAFF. The CDR3 region has the DNA TGTGCCAGCAGCCAAGACAGTGAAGCTTTCTTT.